This entry lists 15 T cell receptor beta chains sequenced from one sample in a study of memory CD4+ T cells and cytomegalovirus serostatus. Single viable CD3+CD4+CD8-CD45RO+ cells were sorted as the memory CD4+ T cells. The protocol was immunoSEQ multiplex PCR, while the TCRdb copy is restricted to in-frame clones and leaves out a portion. The sample yields fewer than 40,000 clones, roughly 78% seen once. The sequenced sample was memory CD4+ T cells from blood. Receptor source: an adult in good health and CMV-seropositive.

V usage is TRBV2 and J usage is TRBJ1-1; D remains ambiguous. Germline CDR1 is SNHLY and CDR2 is FYNNEI. The CDR3 is made up of 13 amino acids. V dropped 7 bases and J dropped 1 base, with 10 bases sitting between them. The CDR3 DNA follows: TGTGCCAGCAAATTGACGGGGAACACTGAAGCTTTCTTT. Its translation is CASKLTGNTEAFF.

The rearrangement uses TRBV9 and TRBJ1-6; D gene uncertain. The germline CDR1 and CDR2 sequences are SGDLS and YYNGEE. Trimming removed 1 base at V and 7 bases at J, with 9 bases between. This CDR3 has 14 amino acids. CDR3 protein: CASSVTVLNSPLHF. The CDR3 DNA sequence: TGTGCCAGCAGCGTAACAGTTCTGAATTCACCCCTCCACTTT.

This chain joins TRBV7-2 and TRBJ2-1; D uncertain. Germline loops: CDR1 SGHTA, CDR2 FQGNSA. The germline V and J ends were trimmed by 0 bases and 5 bases, with 11 bases remaining between them. CDR3 length: 15 residues. The CDR3 nucleotides read TGTGCCAGCAGCTTAGCGCGTACTATTAACAATGAGCAGTTCTTC. Translating gives CASSLARTINNEQFF.

There are a few counts of this clone. This chain uses TRBV18 with TRBJ1-2; the D is unclear. The CDR3 is 14 residues long. V was pared by 1 base and J by 1 base, with 7 bases between. Germline V gene lookup returns CDR1 KGHSH and CDR2 LQKENI. The CDR3 sequence: CASSPLGLNYGYTF. CDR3 sequence (DNA): TGTGCCAGCTCACCACTAGGGCTTAACTATGGCTACACCTTC.

By its share, this clone is medium-sized. The chain uses TRBV19 and TRBJ1-5; the D is unclear. Germline V gene lookup returns CDR1 LNHDA and CDR2 SQIVND (reference sequence). The CDR3 has 13 amino acids. V lost 1 base to trimming and J lost 2 bases, with 3 bases between them. The DNA of the CDR3 is TGTGCCAGTAGTATAGGGGGCAATCAGCCCCAGCATTTT. It specifies CASSIGGNQPQHF.

This chain uses TRBV19 with TRBJ2-5, with a tentative D call TRBD2 (7 bases). In germline, CDR1 is LNHDA, CDR2 SQIVND (reference sequence). The V end was cut by 7 bases, the J end by 5 bases, with 23 bases between. The CDR3 is 16 amino acids. This CDR3 is CASTKSGGAFTETQYF. CDR3 sequence (DNA): TGTGCCAGTACAAAAAGTGGGGGGGCGTTTACGGAGACCCAGTACTTC.

This chain uses TRBV7-9 with TRBJ2-3; TRBD1 agrees at 7 bases. Per the germline V gene, CDR1 is SEHNR and CDR2 is FQNEAQ (reference sequence). The CDR3 extends over 12 amino acids. Trimming at V came to 5 bases and at J to 14 bases, leaving 10 bases not matched to a gene. This CDR3 reads CASSKETGKRYF. The CDR3 DNA is TGTGCCAGCAGCAAAGAGACAGGGAAGCGGTATTTT.

The chain joins TRBV7-9 to TRBJ2-7, with 7 bases lining up with TRBD1. Germline V gene lookup returns CDR1 SEHNR and CDR2 FQNEAQ (reference sequence). With V trimmed by 5 bases and J by 6 bases, 22 bases remained unmatched. This CDR3 region has 18 residues. The CDR3 protein is CASSGRQGGGNILREQYF. The CDR3 DNA sequence: TGTGCCAGCAGCGGACGACAGGGCGGTGGCAATATCCTACGCGAGCAGTACTTC.

The rearrangement links TRBV30 to TRBJ1-1; 9 bases are a match to TRBD1. From germline, CDR1 is GTSNPN and CDR2 SVGIG (reference sequence). V lost 4 bases and J lost 5; bases outside the gene matches: 8. The CDR3 is 14 residues long. Here the CDR3 DNA reads TGTGCCTGGACCTGGGACAGGGACGGGACTGAAGCTTTCTTT. Amino acids: CAWTWDRDGTEAFF.

CDR3 amino acids: CATGDSPYEQYF. The CDR3 DNA follows: TGTGCCACCGGGGACAGCCCCTACGAGCAGTACTTC. This chain uses TRBV2 with TRBJ2-7, with 7 bases identical to TRBD1. From germline, CDR1 is SNHLY and CDR2 FYNNEI. V shed 10 bases, J shed 2 bases, and the junction held 5 bases outside the gene matches. The CDR3 contains 12 residues.

The V gene is TRBV18, the J gene TRBJ2-3; the D is unclear. Trimming pared 5 bases from V and 4 bases from J, leaving 13 bases between. Germline V gene sequence: CDR1 KGHSH, CDR2 LQKENI. This CDR3 is 14 amino acids long. CDR3 residues: CASSDQRTPDTQYF. The DNA of the CDR3 is TGTGCCAGCTCAGATCAGAGGACCCCAGATACGCAGTATTTT.

V usage is TRBV5-1 and J usage is TRBJ2-3, with TRBD2 identical over 14 bases. Germline loops: CDR1 SGHRS, CDR2 YFSETQ. CDR3 length: 16 amino acids. V lost 4 bases to trimming and J lost 4 bases; unmatched junction nucleotides: 5. The CDR3 DNA sequence: TGCGCCAGCAGCCTAGGGACTAGCGGGGGATCAGATACGCAGTATTTT. This gives the protein CASSLGTSGGSDTQYF.

The chain carries TRBV6-5 and TRBJ2-7; TRBD1 matches 7 bases. In germline, CDR1 is MNHEY, CDR2 SVGAGI. This CDR3 has 14 amino acids. The ends lost 5 bases at V and 7 bases at J; junction bases unmatched: 11. CDR3 loop: CASSRKTGIREQYF. In DNA form, the CDR3 reads TGTGCCAGCAGTCGAAAGACAGGGATCCGTGAGCAGTACTTC.

The rearrangement uses TRBV7-9 and TRBJ2-3; D is uncertain. With 0 bases removed from V and 6 bases from J, the gap between germline ends came to 7 bases. The germline V gene has CDR1 SEHNR and CDR2 FQNEAQ (reference sequence). This CDR3 has 13 residues. CDR3 coding DNA: TGTGCCAGCAGCTTAGCGCTAGGGGATACGCAGTATTTT. Translation gives CASSLALGDTQYF.

The V gene is TRBV4-3, the J gene TRBJ2-1; D gene uncertain. Germline V CDR1 and CDR2: LGHNA, YSLEER. The CDR3 extends over 13 amino acids. Deletions cut 0 bases from V and 6 bases from J, with 6 bases between. The CDR3 protein is CASSQDTPNEQFF. Here the CDR3 DNA reads TGCGCCAGCAGCCAAGATACGCCCAATGAGCAGTTCTTC.